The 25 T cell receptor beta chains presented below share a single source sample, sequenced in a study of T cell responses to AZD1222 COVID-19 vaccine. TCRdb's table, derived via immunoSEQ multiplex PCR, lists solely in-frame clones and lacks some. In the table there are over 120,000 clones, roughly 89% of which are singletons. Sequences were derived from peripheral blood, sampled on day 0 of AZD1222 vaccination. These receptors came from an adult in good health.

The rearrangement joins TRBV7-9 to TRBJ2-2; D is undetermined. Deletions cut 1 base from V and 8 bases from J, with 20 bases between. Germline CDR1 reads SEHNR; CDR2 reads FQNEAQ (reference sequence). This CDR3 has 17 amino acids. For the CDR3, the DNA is TGTGCCAGCAGCTTAGTTGCCTCCCGAACAACCGGTGGGGAGCTGTTTTTT. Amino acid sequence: CASSLVASRTTGGELFF.

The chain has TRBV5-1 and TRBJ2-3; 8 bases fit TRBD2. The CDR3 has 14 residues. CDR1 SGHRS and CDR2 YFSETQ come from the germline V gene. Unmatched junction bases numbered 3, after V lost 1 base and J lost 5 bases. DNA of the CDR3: TGCGCCAGCAGCTTGACGGGAGGGGGAGATACGCAGTATTTT. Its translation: CASSLTGGGDTQYF.

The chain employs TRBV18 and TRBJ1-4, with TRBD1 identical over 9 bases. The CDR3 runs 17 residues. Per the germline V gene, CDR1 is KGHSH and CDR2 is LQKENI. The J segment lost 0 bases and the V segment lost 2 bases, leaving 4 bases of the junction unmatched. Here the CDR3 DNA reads TGTGCCAGCTCACCAAACAGGGGGCTGGCAACTAATGAAAAACTGTTTTTT. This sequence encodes CASSPNRGLATNEKLFF.

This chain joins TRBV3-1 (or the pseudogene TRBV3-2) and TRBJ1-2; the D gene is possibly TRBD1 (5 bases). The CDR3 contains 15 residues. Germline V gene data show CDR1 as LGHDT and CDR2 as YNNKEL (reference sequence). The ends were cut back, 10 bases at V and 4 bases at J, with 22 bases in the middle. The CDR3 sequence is CATRSGGLRGYGYTF. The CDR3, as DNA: TGTGCCACTCGCTCGGGAGGGCTGAGGGGCTATGGCTACACCTTC.

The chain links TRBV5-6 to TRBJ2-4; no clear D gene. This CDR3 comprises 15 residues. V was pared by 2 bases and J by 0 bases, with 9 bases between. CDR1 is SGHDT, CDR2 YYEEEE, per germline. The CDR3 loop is CASSLEGLAKNIQYF. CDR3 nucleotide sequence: TGTGCCAGCAGCTTAGAAGGGCTAGCCAAAAACATTCAGTACTTC.

This CDR3 reads CAISSSTDTQYF. The CDR3 bases are TGTGCCATCAGCAGTAGCACAGATACGCAGTATTTT. This chain links TRBV10-3 with TRBJ2-3; D remains ambiguous. V shed 6 bases and J shed 0 bases, with 4 bases lying between them. This CDR3 has 12 amino acids. Germline assignment: CDR1 ENHRY and CDR2 SYGVKD.

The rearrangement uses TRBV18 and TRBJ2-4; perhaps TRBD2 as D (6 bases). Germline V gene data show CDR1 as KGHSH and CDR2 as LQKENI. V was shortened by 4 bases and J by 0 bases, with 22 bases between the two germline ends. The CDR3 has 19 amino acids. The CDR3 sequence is CASSLTLPRGRIAKNIQYF. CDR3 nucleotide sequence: TGTGCCAGCTCACTAACCCTTCCCCGGGGGAGAATAGCCAAAAACATTCAGTACTTC.

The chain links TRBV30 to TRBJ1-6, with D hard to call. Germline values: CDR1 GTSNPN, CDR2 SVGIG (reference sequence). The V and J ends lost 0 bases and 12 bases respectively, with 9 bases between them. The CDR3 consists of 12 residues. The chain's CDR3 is CAWSVSQQPLHF. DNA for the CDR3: TGTGCCTGGAGTGTATCCCAGCAACCCCTCCACTTT.

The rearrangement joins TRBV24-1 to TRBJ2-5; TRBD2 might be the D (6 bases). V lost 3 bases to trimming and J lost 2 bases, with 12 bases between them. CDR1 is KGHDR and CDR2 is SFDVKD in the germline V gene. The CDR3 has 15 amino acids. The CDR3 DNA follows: TGTGCCACCAGTGATACATCTAGCGTTCAAGAGACCCAGTACTTC. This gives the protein CATSDTSSVQETQYF.

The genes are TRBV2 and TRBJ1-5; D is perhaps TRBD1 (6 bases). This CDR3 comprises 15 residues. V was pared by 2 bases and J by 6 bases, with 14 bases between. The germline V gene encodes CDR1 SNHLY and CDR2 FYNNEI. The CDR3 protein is CASSESWGAGQPQHF. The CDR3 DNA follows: TGTGCCAGCAGTGAAAGTTGGGGGGCGGGTCAGCCCCAGCATTTT.

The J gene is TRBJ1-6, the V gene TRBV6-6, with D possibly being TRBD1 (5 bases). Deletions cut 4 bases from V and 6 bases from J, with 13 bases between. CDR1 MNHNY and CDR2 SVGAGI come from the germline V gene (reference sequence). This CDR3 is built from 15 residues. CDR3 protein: CASSSFGGGNSPLHF. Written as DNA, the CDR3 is TGTGCCAGCAGTTCCTTCGGCGGGGGTAATTCACCCCTCCACTTT.

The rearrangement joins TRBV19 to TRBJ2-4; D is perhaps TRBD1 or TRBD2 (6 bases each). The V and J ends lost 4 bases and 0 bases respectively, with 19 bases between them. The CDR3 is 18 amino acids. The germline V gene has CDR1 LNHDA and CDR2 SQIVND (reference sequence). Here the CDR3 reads CASSTRDMRLLAKNIQYF. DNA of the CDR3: TGTGCCAGTAGTACGCGGGACATGCGACTTCTAGCCAAAAACATTCAGTACTTC.

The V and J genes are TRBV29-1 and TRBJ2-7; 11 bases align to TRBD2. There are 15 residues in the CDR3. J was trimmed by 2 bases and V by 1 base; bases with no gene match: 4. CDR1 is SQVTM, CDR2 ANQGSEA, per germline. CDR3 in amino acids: CSVEGGTSGPYEQYF. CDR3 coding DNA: TGCAGCGTTGAAGGGGGGACTAGCGGCCCCTACGAGCAGTACTTC.

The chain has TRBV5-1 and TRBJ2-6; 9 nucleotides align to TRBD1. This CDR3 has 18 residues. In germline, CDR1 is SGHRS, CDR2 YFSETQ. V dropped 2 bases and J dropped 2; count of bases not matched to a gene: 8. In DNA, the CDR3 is TGCGCCAGCAGCTTAGGGGACAGGGTGGTTACTGGGGCCAACGTCCTGACTTTC. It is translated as CASSLGDRVVTGANVLTF. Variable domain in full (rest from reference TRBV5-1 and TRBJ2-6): KAGVTQTPRYLIKTRGQQVTLSCSPISGHRSVSWYQQTPGQGLQFLFEYFSETQRNKGNFPGRFSGRQFSNSRSEMNVSTLELGDSALYLCASSLGDRVVTGANVLTFGAGSRLTVL.

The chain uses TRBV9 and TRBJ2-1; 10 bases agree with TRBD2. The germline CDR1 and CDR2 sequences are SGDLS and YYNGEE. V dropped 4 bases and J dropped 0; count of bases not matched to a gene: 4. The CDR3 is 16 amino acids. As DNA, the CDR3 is TGTGCCAGCAGCTTCCCTAGCGGGGGCTCCTACAATGAGCAGTTCTTC. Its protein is CASSFPSGGSYNEQFF.

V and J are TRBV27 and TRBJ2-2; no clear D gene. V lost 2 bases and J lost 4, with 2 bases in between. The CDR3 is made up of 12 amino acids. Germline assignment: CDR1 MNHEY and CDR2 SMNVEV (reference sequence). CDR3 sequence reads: CASSLRTGELFF. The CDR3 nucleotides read TGTGCCAGCAGTTTACGCACCGGGGAGCTGTTTTTT.

CDR3: CASRRAGGSAYEQYF. As DNA, the CDR3 is TGTGCCAGCAGACGTGCCGGAGGCTCCGCCTACGAGCAGTACTTC. The V gene is TRBV11-2, the J gene TRBJ2-7; possibly TRBD2 for D (5 bases). This CDR3 has 15 residues. With 6 bases removed from V and 2 bases from J, the gap between germline ends came to 17 bases. Per the germline V gene, CDR1 is SGHAT and CDR2 is FQNNGV.

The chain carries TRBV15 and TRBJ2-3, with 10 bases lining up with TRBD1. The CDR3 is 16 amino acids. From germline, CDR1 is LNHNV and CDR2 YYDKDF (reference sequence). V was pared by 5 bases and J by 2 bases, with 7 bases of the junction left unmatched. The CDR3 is CATSRDRGGPTDTQYF. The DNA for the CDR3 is TGTGCCACCAGCCGGGACAGGGGAGGTCCCACAGATACGCAGTATTTT. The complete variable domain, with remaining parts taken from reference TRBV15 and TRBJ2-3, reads DAMVIQNPRYQVTQFGKPVTLSCSQTLNHNVMYWYQQKSSQAPKLLFHYYDKDFNNEADTPDNFQSRRPNTSFCFLDIRSPGLGDTAMYLCATSRDRGGPTDTQYFGPGTRLTVL.

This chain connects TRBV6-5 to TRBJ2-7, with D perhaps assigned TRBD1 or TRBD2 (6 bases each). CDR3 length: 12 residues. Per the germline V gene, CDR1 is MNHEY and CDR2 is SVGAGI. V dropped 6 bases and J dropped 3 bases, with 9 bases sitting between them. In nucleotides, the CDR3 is TGTGCCAGCAGACAGGGACTCTACGAGCAGTACTTC. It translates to CASRQGLYEQYF.

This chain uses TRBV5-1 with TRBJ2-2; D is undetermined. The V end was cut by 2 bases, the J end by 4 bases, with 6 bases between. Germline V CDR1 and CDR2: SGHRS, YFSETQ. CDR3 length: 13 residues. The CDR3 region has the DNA TGCGCCAGCAGCTTTTCGGTCACCGGGGAGCTGTTTTTT. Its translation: CASSFSVTGELFF. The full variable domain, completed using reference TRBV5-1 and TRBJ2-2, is KAGVTQTPRYLIKTRGQQVTLSCSPISGHRSVSWYQQTPGQGLQFLFEYFSETQRNKGNFPGRFSGRQFSNSRSEMNVSTLELGDSALYLCASSFSVTGELFFGEGSRLTVL.

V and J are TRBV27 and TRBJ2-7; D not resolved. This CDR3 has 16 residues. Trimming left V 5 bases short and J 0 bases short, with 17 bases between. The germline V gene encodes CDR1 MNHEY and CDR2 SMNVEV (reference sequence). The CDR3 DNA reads TGTGCCAGCAGTCCCTCGCCTCCAACTTCCTCCTACGAGCAGTACTTC. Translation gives CASSPSPPTSSYEQYF.

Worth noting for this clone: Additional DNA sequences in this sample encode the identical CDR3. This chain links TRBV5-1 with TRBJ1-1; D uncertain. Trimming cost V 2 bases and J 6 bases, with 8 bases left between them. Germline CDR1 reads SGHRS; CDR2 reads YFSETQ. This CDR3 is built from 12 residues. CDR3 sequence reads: CASSLGSAEAFF. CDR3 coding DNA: TGCGCCAGCAGCTTAGGAAGTGCTGAAGCTTTCTTT.

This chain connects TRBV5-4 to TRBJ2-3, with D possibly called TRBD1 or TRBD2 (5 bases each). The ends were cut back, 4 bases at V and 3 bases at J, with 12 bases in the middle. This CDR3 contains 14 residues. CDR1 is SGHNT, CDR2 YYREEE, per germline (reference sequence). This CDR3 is CASSGTIETDTQYF. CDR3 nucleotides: TGTGCCAGCAGCGGGACGATCGAAACAGATACGCAGTATTTT. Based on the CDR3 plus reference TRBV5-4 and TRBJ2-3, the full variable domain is ETGVTQSPTHLIKTRGQQVTLRCSSQSGHNTVSWYQQALGQGPQFIFQYYREEENGRGNFPPRFSGLQFPNYSSELNVNALELDDSALYLCASSGTIETDTQYFGPGTRLTVL.

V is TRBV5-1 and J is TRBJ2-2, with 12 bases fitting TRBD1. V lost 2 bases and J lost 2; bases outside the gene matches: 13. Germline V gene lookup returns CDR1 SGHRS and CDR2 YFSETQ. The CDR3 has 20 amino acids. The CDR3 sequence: CASSFLGQGAVTQNTGELFF. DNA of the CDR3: TGCGCCAGCAGCTTCCTGGGACAGGGGGCTGTCACACAAAACACCGGGGAGCTGTTTTTT.

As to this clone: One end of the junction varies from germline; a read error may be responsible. CDR3 sequence: CASSYSVSSGGSLF. CDR3 DNA: TGTGCCAGCAGTTACTCGGTGTCCTCGGGTGGCAGTCTCTTC. The chain combines TRBV6-6 with TRBJ1-2, with D hard to call. Germline CDR1 is MNHNY and CDR2 is SVGAGI (reference sequence). This CDR3 is built from 14 residues.